This TCR beta chain is from a study of blood T cell repertoires in COVID-19. Study-wide background: The United States, Italy and Spain provided the acute and convalescent COVID-19 samples. The cDNA or gDNA used as material had been derived from T cells, B-cell-depleted T cells, or PBMCs.

Source study methods: Reference gene primer amplification gave estimated nucleated cell counts. TCRdb's copy holds only in-frame clones and misses some; the assay was immunoSEQ multiplex PCR. That table supplies the V and J calls and clone size; D and trimming were determined from the DNA. The sample has about 120,000 clones; more than 80% are singletons. This CDR3 comprises 15 residues. CDR1 and CDR2 from the germline V gene are SGHTA and FQGNSA. V shed 5 bases, J shed 8 bases, and the junction held 13 bases outside the gene matches. Sequenced material: peripheral blood. This TCR derives from a human donor in a cohort sampled during active COVID-19. The rearrangement uses TRBV7-2 and TRBJ1-2, with 8 bases matching TRBD1. Here the CDR3 reads CASSEQTGTGYGYTF. The CDR3 DNA reads as TGTGCCAGCAGCGAGCAGACCGGGACAGGTTACGGCTACACCTTC. Full variable domain (rest looked up from reference TRBV7-2 and TRBJ1-2): GAGVSQSPSNKVTEKGKDVELRCDPISGHTALYWYRQSLGQGLEFLIYFQGNSAPDKSGLPSDRFSAERTGGSVSTLTIQRTQQEDSAVYLCASSEQTGTGYGYTFGSGTRLTVV.